This TCR beta chain originates from a study of T cell responses to AZD1222 COVID-19 vaccine. Points from the study as a whole: Spike-specific TCR repertoires showed rising breadth and depth after two AZD1222 doses.

TCRdb's copy holds only in-frame clones and misses some; the assay was immunoSEQ multiplex PCR. The profile covers 120,000 or so clones, with about 90% appearing a single time and 1.5% taken by the ten largest. CDR3 length: 15 residues. CDR1 and CDR2 from the germline V gene are MNHEY and SVGEGT. V shed 6 bases and J 6 bases; nucleotides not matched to a gene: 8. As for this clone: What it binds is unknown.

The receptor was isolated from an adult in good health. The chain employs TRBV6-2 or TRBV6-3 and TRBJ2-1; TRBD2 matches 10 bases. Sequencing used peripheral blood, obtained on day 0 of AZD1222 vaccination. The CDR3 protein is CASSELAGTVNEQFF. The CDR3 nucleotides read TGTGCCAGCAGCGAACTAGCGGGGACTGTCAATGAGCAGTTCTTC.